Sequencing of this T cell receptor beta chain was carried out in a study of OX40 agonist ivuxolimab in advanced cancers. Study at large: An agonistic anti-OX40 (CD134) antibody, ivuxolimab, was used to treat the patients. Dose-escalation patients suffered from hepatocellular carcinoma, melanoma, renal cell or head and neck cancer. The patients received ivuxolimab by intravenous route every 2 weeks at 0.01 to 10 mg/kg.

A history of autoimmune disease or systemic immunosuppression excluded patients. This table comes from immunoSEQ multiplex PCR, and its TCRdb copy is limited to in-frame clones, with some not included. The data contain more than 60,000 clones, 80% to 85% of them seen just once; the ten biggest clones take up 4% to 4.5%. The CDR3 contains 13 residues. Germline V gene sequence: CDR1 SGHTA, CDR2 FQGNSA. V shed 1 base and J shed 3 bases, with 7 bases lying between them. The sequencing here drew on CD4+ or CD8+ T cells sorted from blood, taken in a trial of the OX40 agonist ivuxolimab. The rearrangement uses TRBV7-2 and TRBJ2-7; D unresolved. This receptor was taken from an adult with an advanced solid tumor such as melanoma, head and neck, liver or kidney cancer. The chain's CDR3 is CASSLGTVYEQYF. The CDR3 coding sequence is TGTGCCAGCAGCTTAGGTACTGTCTACGAGCAGTACTTC.